This T cell receptor (beta chain) derives from a study of cytomegalovirus exposure and HLA in healthy donors. It was with 60 Vbeta and 13 Jbeta primers that the PCR ran. Only in-frame clones appear in the TCRdb table, and some are missing; sequencing was by immunoSEQ multiplex PCR. The table includes approximately 220,000 clones, about three quarters detected once. Germline V gives CDR1 MNHEY, CDR2 SVGAGI. V dropped 6 bases and J dropped 9; count of bases not matched to a gene: 12. The CDR3 runs to 15 residues. Study outcomes and limitations: Across donors, sequencing depth was assumed by presence/absence analyses to be roughly uniform.

Comment on this clone: Its antigen is not known.

This receptor was identified in a man in his late teens or twenties in good health and CMV-seronegative. The specimen was PBMCs. This chain connects TRBV6-5 to TRBJ1-5; 9 nucleotides match TRBD1. The CDR3 nucleotides read TGTGCCAGCAGGCCCTTGACAGGGGGGGAATGGCCCCAGCATTTT. It specifies CASRPLTGGEWPQHF.